The 20 T cell receptor beta chains given below trace back to one sample, sequenced in a study of T cell changes during pregnancy in multiple sclerosis. The data were produced by immunoSEQ multiplex PCR, yet TCRdb's version contains in-frame clones alone and is incomplete. Of roughly 40,000 clones listed, nearly 90% were seen once; the top ten hold 0.75% to 1%. The sequencing here drew on CD4+ T cells from peripheral blood mononuclear cells, taken after pregnancy. Receptor source: a female donor with multiple sclerosis, enrolled in a pregnancy study.

DNA for the CDR3: TGTGCCAGCTCACCAGTGGCAGGTCTCACAACCGGGGAGCTGTTTTTT. It translates to CASSPVAGLTTGELFF. The chain combines TRBV18 with TRBJ2-2; D not resolved. The germline gives CDR1 KGHSH, CDR2 LQKENI. CDR3 size: 16 residues. Deletions cut 2 bases from V and 5 bases from J, with 15 bases between.

The chain combines TRBV6-7 with TRBJ2-7, with 9 bases identical to TRBD2. TRBV6-7 carries the ORF label, with uncertain function. This CDR3 contains 16 residues. V trimming: 2 bases; J trimming: 0 bases; junction bases outside the gene matches: 5. CDR3 DNA sequence: TGTGCCAGCAGTTACCCTAGCGGGGAGAGCTCCTACGAGCAGTACTTC. Protein sequence: CASSYPSGESSYEQYF.

The chain uses TRBV5-6 and TRBJ1-1; D might be TRBD1 (5 bases). V lost 6 bases, J lost 7 bases, and 16 bases lay in between. The CDR3 is made up of 13 amino acids. CDR1 and CDR2 from the germline V gene are SGHDT and YYEEEE. CDR3 bases: TGTGCCAGCACCTACCCGGGGGGGGTTGAAGCTTTCTTT. Protein product: CASTYPGGVEAFF.

The chain uses TRBV28 and TRBJ1-1; D uncertain. The CDR3 runs to 15 residues. Per germline, CDR1 MDHEN and CDR2 SYDVKM. Trimming took off 3 bases at V and 1 base at J, with 12 bases between the two ends. The chain's CDR3 is CASSLGGRPNTEAFF. The CDR3 DNA reads as TGTGCCAGCAGTTTGGGAGGGCGCCCGAACACTGAAGCTTTCTTT.

This chain uses TRBV19 with TRBJ2-2; D gene ambiguous. This CDR3 is 15 amino acids long. CDR1 and CDR2 (germline): LNHDA, SQIVND (reference sequence). The V end lost 5 bases, the J end lost 3 bases, and 13 bases lay between the germline ends. This CDR3 is CASSSPLGDTGELFF. DNA of the CDR3: TGTGCCAGTAGTTCTCCGCTAGGCGACACCGGGGAGCTGTTTTTT.

The rearrangement uses TRBV4-1 and TRBJ1-6; tentatively, D is TRBD1 (5 bases). The CDR3 is 14 residues long. V gave up 0 bases and J gave up 15 bases, with 15 bases separating them. Germline V gene data show CDR1 as MGHRA and CDR2 as YSYEKL. The CDR3 sequence is CASSQDHTGSHLHF. The CDR3 nucleotides are TGCGCCAGCAGCCAAGATCATACAGGTAGCCACCTCCACTTT.

This chain joins TRBV2 and TRBJ1-1, with D unclear. CDR1 and CDR2 from the germline V gene are SNHLY and FYNNEI. CDR3 length: 13 residues. V dropped 6 bases and J dropped 1 base, with 9 bases sitting between them. The CDR3 loop is CASSLETNTEAFF. Written as DNA, the CDR3 is TGTGCCAGCAGCCTGGAGACGAACACTGAAGCTTTCTTT.

This chain links TRBV28 with TRBJ2-3; D is uncertain. CDR1 is MDHEN, CDR2 SYDVKM, per germline. The V and J ends lost 5 bases and 0 bases respectively, with 6 bases between them. This CDR3 region has 13 residues. CDR3 DNA: TGTGCCAGCAGTCCCCCTAGCACAGATACGCAGTATTTT. Translated, it gives CASSPPSTDTQYF.

The chain joins TRBV18 to TRBJ2-2, with D hard to call. Germline CDR1 and CDR2: KGHSH and LQKENI. Deletions cut 1 base from V and 1 base from J, with 10 bases between. The CDR3 sequence is 16 residues long. The CDR3 reads CASSPLSPVNTGELFF. The CDR3 coding sequence is TGTGCCAGCTCACCACTGAGCCCGGTGAACACCGGGGAGCTGTTTTTT.

The chain links TRBV5-1 to TRBJ1-1; 8 positions agree with TRBD1. The CDR3 runs 16 residues. Germline CDR1 reads SGHRS; CDR2 reads YFSETQ. V lost 3 bases, J lost 1 base, and 8 bases stayed unmatched. The CDR3 DNA reads TGCGCCAGCAGCTCAATAGACAGGGGACCGAACACTGAAGCTTTCTTT. Translated, it gives CASSSIDRGPNTEAFF.

The chain links TRBV29-1 to TRBJ2-7; perhaps TRBD1 as D (9 bases). Germline CDR1 and CDR2: SQVTM and ANQGSEA. The CDR3 length is 13 residues. Trimming left V 6 bases short and J 7 bases short, with 19 bases between. The CDR3 nucleotides read TGCAGCGTGGGACAGGGTCGGGGGGGTGAGCAGTACTTC. The encoded protein is CSVGQGRGGEQYF.

Worth noting for this clone: An end of the junction does not agree with germline; a read error may underlie this. The V and J genes are TRBV5-8 and TRBJ2-4; TRBD2 matches at 8 bases. Per the germline V gene, CDR1 is SGHTS and CDR2 is YDEGEE. This CDR3 is built from 19 residues. The CDR3, as DNA: TGTGCCAGCAGCCCTGCGGCGGGGGGCTCTCTGATTGCAAAAACCATTCAGTACTTC. This translates into CASSPAAGGSLIAKTIQYF.

This rearrangement joins TRBV7-9 to TRBJ2-3, with D possibly TRBD1 on 5 matching bases. CDR1 and CDR2 from the germline V gene are SEHNR and FQNEAQ (reference sequence). The CDR3 runs 13 residues. Trimming left V 6 bases short and J 1 base short, with 8 bases between. CDR3 DNA sequence: TGTGCCAGCAGGTTGACAGGCACAGATACGCAGTATTTT. This encodes CASRLTGTDTQYF.

The chain recombines TRBV5-1 with TRBJ1-1; D remains unclear. The germline CDR1 and CDR2 sequences are SGHRS and YFSETQ. Trimming removed 2 bases at V and 0 bases at J, with 8 bases between. The CDR3 runs to 14 residues. The CDR3 DNA follows: TGCGCCAGCAGCTTAAGGAGACTGAACACTGAAGCTTTCTTT. As protein: CASSLRRLNTEAFF.

The chain links TRBV5-1 to TRBJ2-3; a possible D gene is TRBD1 (6 bases). CDR1 and CDR2 from the germline V gene are SGHRS and YFSETQ. V lost 2 bases and J 2 bases, leaving 15 bases between the germline ends. The CDR3 is 16 residues long. The CDR3 DNA reads as TGCGCCAGCAGCTTTAATGTAGGGGGTCCCACAGATACGCAGTATTTT. This encodes CASSFNVGGPTDTQYF.

The V and J genes are TRBV7-3 and TRBJ2-3, with no clear D. The CDR3 has 16 amino acids. Germline V CDR1 and CDR2: SGHTA, FQGTGA. V lost 2 bases to trimming and J lost 0 bases, with 12 bases between them. The CDR3 here is CASSLAAVPSTDTQYF. The CDR3 DNA reads TGTGCCAGCAGCTTAGCGGCAGTCCCTAGCACAGATACGCAGTATTTT.

The chain is built from TRBV5-4 and TRBJ2-7, with D perhaps matching TRBD2 (6 bases). Trimming removed 5 bases at V and 5 bases at J, with 17 bases between. The CDR3 spans 14 residues. Germline CDR1 and CDR2: SGHNT and YYREEE (reference sequence). CDR3 residues: CASRTGTGVNEQYF. The CDR3 DNA reads TGTGCCAGCAGAACCGGGACGGGGGTCAACGAGCAGTACTTC. Variable domain in full (rest from reference TRBV5-4 and TRBJ2-7): ETGVTQSPTHLIKTRGQQVTLRCSSQSGHNTVSWYQQALGQGPQFIFQYYREEENGRGNFPPRFSGLQFPNYSSELNVNALELDDSALYLCASRTGTGVNEQYFGPGTRLTVT.

CDR3 sequence (DNA): TGTGCCATCAGTGGGCCGGGGGGTCACTATGGCTACACCTTC. This sequence encodes CAISGPGGHYGYTF. This rearrangement joins TRBV10-3 to TRBJ1-2, with D possibly matching TRBD1 (5 bases). This CDR3 comprises 14 residues. In germline, CDR1 is ENHRY, CDR2 SYGVKD. Trimming left V 4 bases short and J 3 bases short, with 12 bases between.

Here the CDR3 DNA reads TGTGCCAGCAGCGAAGGACAGGTTATCTCCGAGCAGTACTTC. Amino acid sequence: CASSEGQVISEQYF. This chain links TRBV9 with TRBJ2-7; TRBD1 matches at 7 bases. The V segment lost 3 bases and the J segment 6 bases; nucleotides outside the gene matches: 9. Germline V gives CDR1 SGDLS, CDR2 YYNGEE. The CDR3 extends over 14 amino acids.

The chain employs TRBV18 and TRBJ1-1; 9 bases line up with TRBD1. The J segment lost 4 bases and the V segment lost 5 bases, leaving 5 bases of the junction unmatched. The CDR3 loop spans 14 amino acids. Germline lookup yields CDR1 KGHSH and CDR2 LQKENI. The chain's CDR3 is CASSDGQGTTEAFF. CDR3 coding DNA: TGTGCCAGCTCAGACGGACAGGGGACCACTGAAGCTTTCTTT.